This T cell receptor (beta chain) was obtained from a study of blood T cells in healthy people across ages. Broader study findings: Total diversity from one million sequenced T cells was likely underestimated.

Through a sample-barcoded 5' primer and a J-beta primer mix, a second PCR was run for roughly 6 to 12 cycles. TCRdb processed the 5' RACE reads anew with MiXCR; each CDR3 protein has one entry. The repertoire holds 800,000 to 950,000 distinct CDR3 sequences, with about 27% as singletons. A single count supports this clonotype. The antigen is not known. The CDR3 runs 12 residues. Germline V CDR1 and CDR2: SGHRS, YFSETQ. Trimming removed 3 bases at V and 8 bases at J, with 9 bases between. This sample was also put to use in a study of T cells of mothers and their children.

The chain joins TRBV5-1 to TRBJ2-4; D gene uncertain. The sequenced material came from blood. The TCR sequence derives from a woman aged 35 to 49 in good health. The CDR3 coding sequence is TGCGCCAGCAGCTCCGAGGTAGACATTCAGTACTTC. This translates into CASSSEVDIQYF.